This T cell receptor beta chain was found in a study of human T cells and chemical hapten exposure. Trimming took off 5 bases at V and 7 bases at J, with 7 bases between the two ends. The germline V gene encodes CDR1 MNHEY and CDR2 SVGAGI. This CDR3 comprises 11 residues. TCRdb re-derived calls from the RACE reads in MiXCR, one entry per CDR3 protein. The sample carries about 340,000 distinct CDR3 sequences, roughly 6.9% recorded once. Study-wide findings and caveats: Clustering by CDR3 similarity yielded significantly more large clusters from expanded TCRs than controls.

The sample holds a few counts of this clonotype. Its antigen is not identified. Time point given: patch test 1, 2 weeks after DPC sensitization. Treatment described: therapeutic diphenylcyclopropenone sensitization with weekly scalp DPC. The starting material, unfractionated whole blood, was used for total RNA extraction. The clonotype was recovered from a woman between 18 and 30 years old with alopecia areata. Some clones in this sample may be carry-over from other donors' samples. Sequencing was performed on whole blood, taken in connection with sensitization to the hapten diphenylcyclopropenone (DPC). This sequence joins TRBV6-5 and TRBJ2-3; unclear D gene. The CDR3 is CASSRLNTQYF. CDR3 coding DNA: TGTGCCAGCAGTCGACTTAATACGCAGTATTTT.